These 31 T cell receptor beta chains originate from one sample sequenced in a study of T cell clones after liver transplantation (dated by TCRdb to about 2019). The time point label, read with the paper, signifies: pre-transplant. To prepare the library, the immunoSEQ multiplex PCR assay was applied. The source is immuneACCESS, and TCRdb retained only in-frame sequences with V and J called. Part of the clones is not carried over; for the studies checked, unresolved V genes explain less than half of this, and the remainder is unexplained. The sample data list 85,000 to 130,000 clones, and around 83% of these were observed just once. The ten largest clonotypes hold over 0.75% of the sample. The specimen was CD4+ T cells from blood, collected before liver transplant. These receptors all come from a human donor who received a liver transplant.

J is TRBJ2-2 and V is TRBV30; D is tentatively TRBD1 or TRBD2 (6 bases each). Trimming took off 3 bases at V and 4 bases at J, with 12 bases between the two ends. The CDR3 length is 14 residues. The germline V gene encodes CDR1 GTSNPN and CDR2 SVGIG (reference sequence). This chain's CDR3 is CAWRLGGGTGELFF. In DNA form, the CDR3 reads TGTGCCTGGAGGTTAGGGGGAGGCACCGGGGAGCTGTTTTTT. The full variable domain, rest sourced from reference TRBV30 and TRBJ2-2, is SQTIHQWPATLVQPVGSPLSLECTVEGTSNPNLYWYRQAAGRGLQLLFYSVGIGQISSEVPQNLSASRPQDRQFILSSKKLLLSDSGFYLCAWRLGGGTGELFFGEGSRLTVL.

The J gene is TRBJ2-1, the V gene TRBV10-2; 7 bases match TRBD2. CDR3 length equals 11 residues. Looked up from germline, CDR1 is WSHSY and CDR2 is SAAADI. V was pared by 9 bases and J by 7 bases, with 3 bases of the junction left unmatched. The CDR3 nucleotides are TGCGCCAGTCTAGCGGAAAATGAGCAGTTCTTC. Its translation: CASLAENEQFF.

The rearrangement uses TRBV6-5 and TRBJ2-7, with 13 bases identical to TRBD2. Trimming cost V 4 bases and J 0 bases; bases outside gene matches: 3. Per the germline V gene, CDR1 is MNHEY and CDR2 is SVGAGI. This CDR3 region has 16 residues. CDR3 region: CASSLGLAGISYEQYF. The CDR3 DNA sequence: TGTGCCAGCAGTTTGGGACTAGCGGGGATCTCCTACGAGCAGTACTTC.

This chain joins TRBV7-3 and TRBJ2-3, with TRBD2 matching over 11 bases. V lost 6 bases, J lost 6 bases, and 11 bases stayed unmatched. CDR1 SGHTA and CDR2 FQGTGA come from the germline V gene. This CDR3 is 16 amino acids long. CDR3 in DNA: TGTGCCAGCAGTCTTGGGGGACTAGCGGCAAGGGATACGCAGTATTTT. This encodes CASSLGGLAARDTQYF.

The chain couples TRBV5-1 to TRBJ1-4; D is ambiguous. There are 14 residues in the CDR3. Germline lookup yields CDR1 SGHRS and CDR2 YFSETQ. Deletions cut 1 base from V and 2 bases from J, with 6 bases between. The CDR3 sequence: CASSLSGTNEKLFF. CDR3 in DNA: TGCGCCAGCAGCTTGTCGGGGACTAATGAAAAACTGTTTTTT.

The CDR3 protein is CASSYIGQGQPQHF. As DNA, the CDR3 is TGTGCCAGCAGTTACATTGGGCAGGGACAGCCCCAGCATTTT. The gene calls are TRBV6-5 and TRBJ1-5, with a possible D match to TRBD1 (5 bases). The CDR3 extends over 14 amino acids. Germline CDR1 MNHEY, CDR2 SVGAGI. Between the trimmed V and J ends, which lost 2 bases and 7 bases, there was a span of 12 bases.

In this sample, this clone turned up once. The chain couples TRBV28 to TRBJ1-5; maybe TRBD1 (6 bases). Germline values: CDR1 MDHEN, CDR2 SYDVKM. The V and J ends lost 6 bases and 2 bases respectively, with 14 bases between them. The CDR3 covers 15 residues. In nucleotides, the CDR3 is TGTGCCAGCAGCTTCACGACAGGCGGCAATCAGCCCCAGCATTTT. This codes for CASSFTTGGNQPQHF.

The table lists this clone with a few counts. The chain is built from TRBV4-1 and TRBJ1-1, with D uncertain. The germline gives CDR1 MGHRA, CDR2 YSYEKL. Trimming removed 0 bases from V and 2 bases from J, with 10 bases in between. This CDR3 is built from 15 residues. In DNA, the CDR3 is TGCGCCAGCAGCCAAGATTCGGGAAAAAACACTGAAGCTTTCTTT. It is translated as CASSQDSGKNTEAFF.

The chain combines TRBV6-5 with TRBJ2-3, with 10 bases fitting TRBD2. This CDR3 contains 16 residues. Trimming at V came to 3 bases and at J to 1 base, leaving 4 bases not matched to a gene. CDR1 is MNHEY and CDR2 is SVGAGI in the germline V gene. The CDR3 reads CASSYLAGARTDTQYF. CDR3 DNA: TGTGCCAGCAGTTATCTAGCGGGGGCTCGCACAGATACGCAGTATTTT.

The chain couples TRBV2 to TRBJ2-2, with TRBD1 matching 8 bases. CDR1 and CDR2 (germline): SNHLY, FYNNEI. The CDR3 has 15 residues. V dropped 7 bases and J dropped 7; count of bases not matched to a gene: 11. CDR3 nucleotide sequence: TGTGCCAGCAACCAACGGACAGGGCGCTACGGGGAGCTGTTTTTT. As protein: CASNQRTGRYGELFF.

The chain is built from TRBV7-3 and TRBJ2-1, with D unclear. Looked up from germline, CDR1 is SGHTA and CDR2 is FQGTGA. Trimming removed 2 bases from V and 5 bases from J, with 13 bases in between. The CDR3 contains 15 residues. CDR3 residues: CASSLLGRTDNEQFF. As DNA, the CDR3 is TGTGCCAGCAGCTTATTGGGTAGAACCGACAATGAGCAGTTCTTC.

This chain joins TRBV18 and TRBJ2-1; TRBD2 matches 10 bases. V shed 3 bases, J shed 7 bases, and the junction held 9 bases outside the gene matches. The CDR3 extends over 16 amino acids. Germline-derived CDR1 and CDR2 are KGHSH and LQKENI. CDR3 in amino acids: CASSPNWLAGANEQFF. In DNA, the CDR3 is TGTGCCAGCTCACCTAATTGGCTAGCGGGGGCAAATGAGCAGTTCTTC.

The chain employs TRBV2 and TRBJ1-1; D unclear. V was shortened by 1 base and J by 2 bases, with 17 bases between the two germline ends. This CDR3 has 17 residues. Germline CDR1 and CDR2: SNHLY and FYNNEI. Here the CDR3 DNA reads TGTGCCAGCAGTGAAGGGAGGGCAGGCCTTGTTAACACTGAAGCTTTCTTT. It translates to CASSEGRAGLVNTEAFF.

The V call is TRBV7-8, the J call TRBJ2-5; D gene unclear. V lost 1 base and J lost 1, with 7 bases in between. Germline lookup yields CDR1 SGHVS and CDR2 FQNEAQ. The CDR3 extends over 14 amino acids. Here the CDR3 reads CASSLEQLQETQYF. The DNA of the CDR3 is TGTGCCAGCAGCTTAGAACAGCTCCAAGAGACCCAGTACTTC.

The chain carries TRBV23-1 and TRBJ1-4; D gene unclear. TRBV23-1 is identified as an open reading frame with a role that is uncertain. This CDR3 has 14 residues. Trimming cost V 4 bases and J 7 bases, with 13 bases left between them. The CDR3 DNA reads TGCGCCAGCAGTCGAAGGCGGGTTCTTGAAAAACTGTTTTTT. This codes for CASSRRRVLEKLFF.

The rearrangement uses TRBV7-2 and TRBJ2-2, with D tentatively TRBD2 (5 bases). V lost 5 bases, J lost 5 bases, and 18 bases lay in between. Germline V gene data show CDR1 as SGHTA and CDR2 as FQGNSA. The CDR3 has 16 residues. This CDR3 reads CASSPLTSPGTGELFF. CDR3 bases: TGTGCCAGCAGCCCCCTGACCAGCCCGGGGACCGGGGAGCTGTTTTTT.

In this sample, this clone turned up a few times. V gene TRBV6-6 combines with J gene TRBJ1-2; D is undetermined. Germline CDR1 and CDR2: MNHNY and SVGAGI (reference sequence). Trimming pared 7 bases from V and 0 bases from J, leaving 12 bases between. This CDR3 has 14 residues. CDR3 DNA sequence: TGTGCCAGCACTCAGACGGGGTCTAACTATGGCTACACCTTC. Translation: CASTQTGSNYGYTF.

This clone showed up just once. The rearrangement links TRBV2 to TRBJ2-7; weak D call: TRBD2 (6 bases). The CDR3 covers 17 residues. Germline V gene data show CDR1 as SNHLY and CDR2 as FYNNEI. V shed 0 bases and J shed 4 bases, with 19 bases lying between them. CDR3 DNA: TGTGCCAGCAGTGAAGCGGGGGTAGGGCGGGCGGGGTACGAGCAGTACTTC. Translation: CASSEAGVGRAGYEQYF. Full variable domain (missing parts from reference TRBV2 and TRBJ2-7): EPEVTQTPSHQVTQMGQEVILRCVPISNHLYFYWYRQILGQKVEFLVSFYNNEISEKSEIFDDQFSVERPDGSNFTLKIRSTKLEDSAMYFCASSEAGVGRAGYEQYFGPGTRLTVT.

This clone has more than one count but fewer than ten. The chain couples TRBV7-2 to TRBJ2-1; 9 bases line up with TRBD2. Germline loops: CDR1 SGHTA, CDR2 FQGNSA. V shed 5 bases, J shed 4 bases, and the junction held 6 bases outside the gene matches. The CDR3 consists of 15 residues. CDR3 nucleotide sequence: TGTGCCAGCAGCCCTGGGACTAGCCGTTACAATGAGCAGTTCTTC. Protein product: CASSPGTSRYNEQFF.

The V gene is TRBV6-6, the J gene TRBJ1-2; weak D call: TRBD1 (5 bases). CDR1 and CDR2 from the germline V gene are MNHNY and SVGAGI (reference sequence). There are 11 residues in the CDR3. Trimming removed 8 bases at V and 7 bases at J, with 11 bases between. CDR3 residues: CASGMGRGYTF. As DNA, the CDR3 is TGTGCCAGCGGTATGGGACGTGGCTACACCTTC.

In nucleotides, the CDR3 is TGTGCCAGCAGCTGGGAATTGGTTTTTGGGATCACTGAAGCTTTCTTT. Translated: CASSWELVFGITEAFF. This rearrangement joins TRBV5-8 to TRBJ1-1; D unresolved. The length of the CDR3 is 16 residues. CDR1 is SGHTS and CDR2 is YDEGEE in the germline V gene. Trimming removed 3 bases from V and 4 bases from J, with 19 bases in between.

The rearrangement links TRBV4-2 to TRBJ1-6, with TRBD1 as a possible D gene (6 bases). CDR3 size: 13 residues. Germline V gene lookup returns CDR1 LGHNA and CDR2 YNFKEQ. Trimming took 0 bases from V and 13 from J, leaving 10 bases between them. The CDR3 DNA sequence: TGTGCCAGCAGCCAAGATTACAGGGCCCCCCTCCACTTT. Amino acids: CASSQDYRAPLHF.

The CDR3 region is CASSSQEYTEAFF. CDR3 bases: TGTGCCAGCAGCTCTCAGGAGTACACTGAAGCTTTCTTT. The gene calls are TRBV7-6 and TRBJ1-1; D is undetermined. Trimming removed 4 bases from V and 3 bases from J, with 9 bases in between. The CDR3 has 13 amino acids. Germline V gene lookup returns CDR1 SGHVS and CDR2 FNYEAQ.

This chain links TRBV13 with TRBJ2-7; 7 nucleotides agree with TRBD2. V shed 8 bases and J 2 bases; nucleotides not matched to a gene: 6. The germline gives CDR1 PRHDT, CDR2 FYEKMQ (reference sequence). This CDR3 comprises 13 residues. The CDR3 here is CASGRGKAYEQYF. The CDR3 DNA reads as TGTGCCAGCGGGAGGGGCAAGGCCTACGAGCAGTACTTC.

V and J are TRBV7-6 and TRBJ1-5; 7 positions agree with TRBD1. The J segment lost 0 bases and the V segment lost 3 bases, leaving 11 bases of the junction unmatched. In germline, CDR1 is SGHVS, CDR2 FNYEAQ. The CDR3 totals 18 residues. The CDR3 bases are TGTGCCAGCAGCTTGCGCCCCTCCGGGACAGATAGCAATCAGCCCCAGCATTTT. It encodes CASSLRPSGTDSNQPQHF.

The chain has TRBV27 and TRBJ2-1, with TRBD2 identical over 12 bases. The CDR3 contains 15 residues. Looked up from germline, CDR1 is MNHEY and CDR2 is SMNVEV (reference sequence). The junction had 4 bases not matched to a gene; V was cut back by 6 bases and J by 4 bases. The CDR3 loop is CASRTSGSNYNEQFF. The CDR3 nucleotides are TGTGCCAGCAGGACTAGCGGGAGTAATTACAATGAGCAGTTCTTC.

As for this clone: The DNA is omitted, as the CDR3 cannot be located on it reliably, and the CDR3 follows TCRdb's listing. The chain joins TRBV5-1 to TRBJ1-1. Per the germline V gene, CDR1 is SGHRS and CDR2 is YFSETQ. The CDR3 length equals 15 residues, ends included. CDR3 residues: CASSLFFGGDTEAFF.

V usage is TRBV9 and J usage is TRBJ1-5; possibly TRBD1 for D (5 bases). The V and J ends lost 0 bases and 6 bases respectively, with 7 bases between them. The germline V gene encodes CDR1 SGDLS and CDR2 YYNGEE. This CDR3 spans 13 amino acids. This CDR3 reads CASSVGGVQPQHF. The CDR3 nucleotides read TGTGCCAGCAGCGTAGGAGGGGTTCAGCCCCAGCATTTT.

V usage is TRBV4-1 and J usage is TRBJ2-7; 9 bases map to TRBD2. Trimming cost V 0 bases and J 3 bases; bases outside gene matches: 3. Germline CDR1 is MGHRA and CDR2 is YSYEKL. The CDR3 runs 15 residues. The CDR3 DNA follows: TGCGCCAGCAGCCAAGAGGCGGGAGGGGACTACGAGCAGTACTTC. Protein sequence: CASSQEAGGDYEQYF.

This CDR3 reads CASSMKGRMNTEAFF. The CDR3 DNA sequence: TGTGCCAGTAGTATGAAAGGTCGGATGAACACTGAAGCTTTCTTT. This rearrangement joins TRBV19 to TRBJ1-1; no definite D call. The CDR3 runs 15 residues. V gave up 3 bases and J gave up 0 bases, with 11 bases separating them. Germline V CDR1 and CDR2: LNHDA, SQIVND (reference sequence).

The genes are TRBV7-8 and TRBJ1-5, with 7 positions matching TRBD1. The CDR3 runs to 16 residues. Germline CDR1 SGHVS, CDR2 FQNEAQ. The V segment lost 0 bases and the J segment 5 bases; nucleotides outside the gene matches: 7. The CDR3 spells CASSLATTRGDQPQHF. The CDR3 nucleotides are TGTGCCAGCAGCTTAGCGACGACCAGGGGGGATCAGCCCCAGCATTTT.